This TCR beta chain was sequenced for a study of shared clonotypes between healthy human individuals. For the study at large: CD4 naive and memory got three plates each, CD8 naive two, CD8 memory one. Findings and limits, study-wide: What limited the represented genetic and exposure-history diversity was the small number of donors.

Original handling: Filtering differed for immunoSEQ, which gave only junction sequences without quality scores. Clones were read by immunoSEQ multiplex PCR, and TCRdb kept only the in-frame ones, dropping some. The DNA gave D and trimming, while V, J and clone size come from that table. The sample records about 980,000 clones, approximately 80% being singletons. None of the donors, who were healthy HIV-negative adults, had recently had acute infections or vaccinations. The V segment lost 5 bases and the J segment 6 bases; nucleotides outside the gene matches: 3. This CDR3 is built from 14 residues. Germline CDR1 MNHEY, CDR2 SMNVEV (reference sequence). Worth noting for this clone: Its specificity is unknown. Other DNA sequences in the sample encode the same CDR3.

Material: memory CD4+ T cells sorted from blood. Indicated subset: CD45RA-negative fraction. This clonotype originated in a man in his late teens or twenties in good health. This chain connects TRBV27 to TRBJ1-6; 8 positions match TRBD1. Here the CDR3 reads CASSLDRVNSPLHF. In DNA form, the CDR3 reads TGTGCCAGCAGTCTGGACAGGGTTAATTCACCCCTCCACTTT.